These 31 T cell receptor beta chains were sequenced from one sample in a study of T cells in Graves' hyperthyroidism and ophthalmopathy. Regions amplified from RNA transcripts were the TCR beta CDR3 regions. When the TCR CDR3 underwent first-round RT-PCR, the HTBI primer set was used. TCRdb ran MiXCR on the multiplex PCR reads and lists one entry per CDR3 protein. This table holds roughly 510,000 distinct CDR3 sequences, around 21% found once. The sequenced sample was blood. The receptor set was obtained from a man aged 18 to 35 with Graves' hyperthyroidism.

This clonotype was recorded once. The J gene is TRBJ2-7, the V gene TRBV12-3 or TRBV12-4; D is tentatively TRBD1 or TRBD2 (5 bases each). The V and J ends lost 6 bases and 4 bases respectively, with 19 bases between them. This CDR3 region has 15 residues. DNA of the CDR3: TGTGCCAGCAGCAATACCGGGGCAGGCATTTACGAGCAGTACTTC. It specifies CASSNTGAGIYEQYF.

The J gene is TRBJ2-3, the V gene TRBV2; maybe TRBD2 (5 bases). CDR3 length: 10 residues. Germline CDR1 is SNHLY and CDR2 is FYNNEI. V lost 9 bases and J 5 bases, leaving 6 bases between the germline ends. The CDR3 reads CARSGDTQYF. The CDR3 bases are TGTGCCAGGAGCGGAGATACGCAGTATTTT.

This clonotype was counted a few times. The V and J genes are TRBV4-1 and TRBJ1-2; D not certain. Germline lookup yields CDR1 MGHRA and CDR2 YSYEKL. Trimming stripped 5 bases from V and 8 bases from J, with 15 bases between. The CDR3 contains 13 residues. The CDR3 nucleotides are TGCGCCAGCAGCGCCCAAGGGTTAGGGGGCTACACCTTC. The encoded protein is CASSAQGLGGYTF.

This clonotype came up many times. The V call is TRBV6-1, the J call TRBJ2-7; TRBD2 matches 9 bases. This CDR3 is 13 amino acids long. V gave up 7 bases and J gave up 0 bases; unmatched junction bases: 1. Germline-derived CDR1 and CDR2 are MNHNS and SASEGT. The CDR3 sequence: CASKTSGSYEQYF. DNA for the CDR3: TGTGCCAGCAAGACTAGCGGCTCCTACGAGCAGTACTTC.

This clonotype was seen repeatedly, ten times or more. This rearrangement joins TRBV25-1 to TRBJ1-1; maybe TRBD1 (5 bases). V was cut by 9 bases and J by 1 base, with 18 bases left in between. The germline V gene has CDR1 MGHDK and CDR2 SYGVNS. The CDR3 has 15 residues. The CDR3 is CASCPAREGNTEAFF. The CDR3 bases are TGTGCCAGTTGTCCCGCCAGGGAGGGGAACACTGAAGCTTTCTTT. The full variable domain, in which reference TRBV25-1 and TRBJ1-1 provide the parts outside the CDR3, is EADIYQTPRYLVIGTGKKITLECSQTMGHDKMYWYQQDPGMELHLIHYSYGVNSTEKGDLSSESTVSRIRTEHFPLTLESARPSHTSQYLCASCPAREGNTEAFFGQGTRLTVV.

The chain is built from TRBV12-3 or TRBV12-4 and TRBJ2-5, with D perhaps matching TRBD1 (5 bases). V was trimmed by 8 bases and J by 4 bases, leaving 17 bases between them. The CDR3 is 14 amino acids. The CDR3 here is CASSPRETRETQYF. The CDR3 nucleotides are TGTGCCAGCTCACCCAGGGAAACTCGAGAGACCCAGTACTTC.

This clonotype was recorded many times. V usage is TRBV6-1 and J usage is TRBJ2-5; D is unresolved. Germline values: CDR1 MNHNS, CDR2 SASEGT. The germline V and J ends were trimmed by 10 bases and 5 bases, with 11 bases remaining between them. CDR3 length: 11 residues. CDR3 DNA: TGTGCCACTCTTTCGGTGGAGACCCAGTACTTC. It is translated as CATLSVETQYF.

This rearrangement joins TRBV28 to TRBJ2-7; D may be TRBD1 (6 bases). The V gene's germline CDR1 is MDHEN and CDR2 SYDVKM. The V gene lost 3 bases and the J gene lost 0 bases, with 21 bases spanning the gap. The CDR3 loop spans 18 amino acids. The CDR3 sequence is CASSFGDTGLHSSYEQYF. For the CDR3, the DNA is TGTGCCAGCAGTTTTGGGGACACGGGCCTCCATAGCTCCTACGAGCAGTACTTC.

This clonotype was recorded at least ten times. V is TRBV20-1 and J is TRBJ1-1; D is unclear. The CDR3 runs 15 residues. Germline V gene data show CDR1 as DFQATT and CDR2 as SNEGSKA (reference sequence). The V and J ends lost 0 bases and 1 base respectively, with 12 bases between them. CDR3 sequence (DNA): TGCAGTGCTAGAGATTTCGAGGGCGCGAACACTGAAGCTTTCTTT. It encodes CSARDFEGANTEAFF.

A word on this clonotype: This may arise from a read error, as a much more abundant clone is one base away. The chain links TRBV11-2 to TRBJ2-2; 8 nucleotides line up with TRBD2. CDR1 SGHAT and CDR2 FQNNGV come from the germline V gene. This CDR3 has 16 amino acids. CDR3 residues: CASSLIPSGRTGELCF. The CDR3 DNA follows: TGTGCCAGCAGCCTAATTCCTAGCGGGCGGACCGGGGAGCTGTGTTTT. Based on the CDR3 plus reference TRBV11-2 and TRBJ2-2, the full variable domain is EAGVAQSPRYKIIEKRQSVAFWCNPISGHATLYWYQQILGQGPKLLIQFQNNGVVDDSQLPKDRFSAERLKGVDSTLKIQPAKLEDSAVYLCASSLIPSGRTGELCFGEGSRLTVL.

The chain recombines TRBV3-1 with TRBJ1-1, with TRBD1 matching over 7 bases. The V gene end was trimmed by 2 bases and the J gene end by 8 bases; junction bases not matched to a gene: 5. The CDR3 extends over 13 amino acids. CDR1 and CDR2 (germline): LGHDT, YNNKEL (reference sequence). For the CDR3, the DNA is TGTGCCAGCAGCCAAACAGGGGTCAGGGAAGCTTTCTTT. Residues: CASSQTGVREAFF.

This chain links TRBV5-1 with TRBJ1-2; 9 bases agree with TRBD1. The CDR3 has 15 amino acids. Trimming cost V 0 bases and J 4 bases; bases outside gene matches: 4. From germline, CDR1 is SGHRS and CDR2 YFSETQ. CDR3 in amino acids: CASSLDRTGVYGYTF. In DNA, the CDR3 is TGCGCCAGCAGCTTGGACCGGACAGGGGTCTATGGCTACACCTTC.

The chain recombines TRBV5-1 with TRBJ2-5; tentatively, D is TRBD2 (6 bases). Germline CDR1 SGHRS, CDR2 YFSETQ. The length of the CDR3 is 14 residues. The ends were cut back, 3 bases at V and 2 bases at J, with 11 bases in the middle. CDR3 coding DNA: TGCGCCAGCAGCTGGGGGGACTTTCAAGAGACCCAGTACTTC. Translation gives CASSWGDFQETQYF.

A few counts support this clonotype. The chain recombines TRBV19 with TRBJ2-2; TRBD2 is a possible D gene (5 bases). Germline V gene sequence: CDR1 LNHDA, CDR2 SQIVND (reference sequence). Trimming cost V 3 bases and J 1 base, with 9 bases left between them. The length of the CDR3 is 15 residues. Here the CDR3 DNA reads TGTGCCAGTAGTATGTTCGGGGTGAACACCGGGGAGCTGTTTTTT. Translating it yields CASSMFGVNTGELFF.

The rearrangement joins TRBV27 to TRBJ2-7, with 7 nucleotides matching TRBD1. Looked up from germline, CDR1 is MNHEY and CDR2 is SMNVEV (reference sequence). With 6 bases clipped from V and 3 bases from J, the junction kept 8 bases outside the gene matches. CDR3 length: 14 residues. The CDR3, as DNA: TGTGCCAGCAGCGCCGGGACAGCTCTCTACGAGCAGTACTTC. Its protein is CASSAGTALYEQYF.

This clonotype has at least ten counts. The rearrangement uses TRBV6-5 and TRBJ1-1; perhaps TRBD1 as D (5 bases). The germline V and J ends were trimmed by 4 bases and 8 bases, with 17 bases remaining between them. CDR3 length equals 14 residues. Germline V CDR1 and CDR2: MNHEY, SVGAGI. CDR3 loop: CASSSPRGNREAFF. CDR3 nucleotide sequence: TGTGCCAGCAGTTCCCCTCGAGGGAACAGGGAAGCTTTCTTT.

In this sample, this clonotype turned up many times. The V gene is TRBV6-2 or TRBV6-3, the J gene TRBJ2-4; tentatively, D is TRBD1 (5 bases). From germline, CDR1 is MNHEY and CDR2 SVGEGT. This CDR3 is 14 amino acids long. The V gene lost 2 bases and the J gene lost 9 bases, with 14 bases spanning the gap. CDR3 nucleotides: TGTGCCAGCAGTTACGAACAGGCCCCCGGCATTCAGTACTTC. As protein: CASSYEQAPGIQYF.

Concerning this clonotype itself: One end of the junction is discordant with germline, which a read error may explain. The rearrangement links TRBV28 to TRBJ2-4, with 7 bases matching TRBD2. Germline values: CDR1 MDHEN, CDR2 SYDVKM. The CDR3 is 18 residues long. The CDR3 DNA reads TGTGCCAGCAGTTTAGCGGGGGTGGTGGGGCCTATAAGGAACATTAAGTACTTC. This codes for CASSLAGVVGPIRNIKYF.

The genes are TRBV7-6 and TRBJ2-3; D might be TRBD1 or TRBD2, each matching 6 bases. Germline V gives CDR1 SGHVS, CDR2 FNYEAQ. The CDR3 is 17 amino acids. Trimming cost V 2 bases and J 3 bases, with 18 bases left between them. The CDR3 sequence is CASSLYPGAGGTDTQYF. The CDR3 nucleotides read TGTGCCAGCAGCTTATATCCGGGGGCCGGCGGGACAGATACGCAGTATTTT.

There are many counts of this clonotype. V is TRBV27 and J is TRBJ1-2; D is undetermined. The germline gives CDR1 MNHEY, CDR2 SMNVEV (reference sequence). Between the trimmed V and J ends, which lost 6 bases and 7 bases, there was a span of 9 bases. The CDR3 extends over 11 amino acids. CDR3 coding DNA: TGTGCCAGCAGGGAAGGGCTTGGCTACACCTTC. Its protein is CASREGLGYTF.

The sample holds many counts of this clonotype. The chain carries TRBV6-5 and TRBJ2-7; D is undetermined. V dropped 4 bases and J dropped 5 bases, with 12 bases sitting between them. CDR1 and CDR2 (germline): MNHEY, SVGAGI. The CDR3 runs 13 residues. The CDR3 reads CASSSAPADEQYF. The CDR3 DNA reads as TGTGCCAGCAGTTCGGCCCCCGCGGACGAGCAGTACTTC.

This clonotype has a count of ten or more. The CDR3 here is CASSSGLNNQPQHF. As DNA, the CDR3 is TGTGCCAGCAGTTCAGGACTAAACAATCAGCCCCAGCATTTT. The chain is built from TRBV12-3 or TRBV12-4 and TRBJ1-5; D remains unclear. CDR3 length equals 14 residues. The V end was cut by 4 bases, the J end by 3 bases, with 10 bases between.

The V and J genes are TRBV12-3 or TRBV12-4 and TRBJ2-7; D may be TRBD2 (5 bases). The CDR3 is made up of 16 amino acids. V was cut by 1 base and J by 1 base, with 14 bases left in between. The chain's CDR3 is CASSLDRGPGSYEQYF. As DNA, the CDR3 is TGTGCCAGCAGTTTAGACAGAGGCCCGGGGTCCTACGAGCAGTACTTC.

This clonotype was picked up many times. The V gene is TRBV6-5, the J gene TRBJ2-7, with D perhaps TRBD1 (6 bases). Germline CDR1 MNHEY, CDR2 SVGAGI. This CDR3 comprises 14 residues. V gave up 4 bases and J gave up 2 bases, with 12 bases separating them. CDR3 protein: CASSSGTLTYEQYF. The DNA for the CDR3 is TGTGCCAGCAGTTCCGGGACATTAACCTACGAGCAGTACTTC.

The J gene is TRBJ1-1, the V gene TRBV28, with unresolved D. The CDR3 loop spans 13 amino acids. V lost 2 bases, J lost 4 bases, and 8 bases lay in between. From germline, CDR1 is MDHEN and CDR2 SYDVKM. CDR3: CASSLGSFTEAFF. The CDR3 nucleotides read TGTGCCAGCAGTTTAGGGAGTTTCACTGAAGCTTTCTTT.

The V and J genes are TRBV20-1 and TRBJ1-5; no clear D. Germline CDR1 DFQATT, CDR2 SNEGSKA (reference sequence). This CDR3 has 12 residues. Trimming removed 3 bases at V and 7 bases at J, with 10 bases between. DNA for the CDR3: TGCAGTGCTAGCCTTGGCGGGCAGCCCCAGCATTTT. Translated, it gives CSASLGGQPQHF.

This chain uses TRBV20-1 with TRBJ1-5; the match to TRBD1 covers 7 bases. V shed 6 bases, J shed 7 bases, and the junction held 9 bases outside the gene matches. The CDR3 spans 13 residues. Germline V gene sequence: CDR1 DFQATT, CDR2 SNEGSKA (reference sequence). The CDR3 reads CSAAGQVGQPQHF. As DNA, the CDR3 is TGCAGTGCCGCTGGACAGGTTGGCCAGCCCCAGCATTTT.

This clonotype was counted at least ten times. The chain employs TRBV12-3 or TRBV12-4 and TRBJ2-5, with TRBD1 matching over 7 bases. Trimming cost V 4 bases and J 1 base; bases outside gene matches: 3. The length of the CDR3 is 14 residues. CDR3 sequence: CASSSWDSQETQYF. DNA of the CDR3: TGTGCCAGCAGTTCCTGGGACAGCCAAGAGACCCAGTACTTC.

With respect to this clonotype: A read error is possible here, since a much larger clone lies one base away. The rearrangement uses TRBV20-1 and TRBJ1-2; D unresolved. V dropped 8 bases and J dropped 2 bases, with 15 bases sitting between them. CDR1 is DFQATT, CDR2 SNEGSKA, per germline (reference sequence). CDR3 length: 13 amino acids. The CDR3 sequence: CSTTLDENYGYTF. CDR3 DNA sequence: TGCAGTACTACCCTAGACGAGAACTATGGCTACACCTTC.

V gene TRBV6-1 combines with J gene TRBJ2-7, with 10 bases lining up with TRBD1. The germline V gene encodes CDR1 MNHNS and CDR2 SASEGT. Trimming took 7 bases from V and 5 from J; bases not matched to a gene: 5. The CDR3 extends over 13 amino acids. CDR3 DNA sequence: TGTGCCAGCAAGTCCGGGACAGGGGACGAGCAGTACTTC. Translation: CASKSGTGDEQYF.

The chain employs TRBV20-1 and TRBJ1-2, with D perhaps matching TRBD1 (5 bases). This CDR3 region has 14 residues. Germline CDR1 and CDR2: DFQATT and SNEGSKA (reference sequence). Between the trimmed V and J ends, which lost 5 bases and 4 bases, there was a span of 17 bases. CDR3 DNA sequence: TGCAGTGCTCTCGTTGGGGGGAGACTCTATGGCTACACCTTC. It encodes CSALVGGRLYGYTF.